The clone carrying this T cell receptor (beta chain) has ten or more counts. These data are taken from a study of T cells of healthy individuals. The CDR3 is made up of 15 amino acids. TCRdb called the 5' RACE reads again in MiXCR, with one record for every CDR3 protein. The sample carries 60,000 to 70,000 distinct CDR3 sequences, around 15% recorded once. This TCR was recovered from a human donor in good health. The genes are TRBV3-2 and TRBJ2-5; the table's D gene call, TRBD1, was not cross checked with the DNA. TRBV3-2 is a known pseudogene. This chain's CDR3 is CASSQDGGRGETQYF. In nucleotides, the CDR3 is TGTGCCAGCAGCCAAGATGGGGGGCGCGGCGAGACCCAGTACTTC.